This T cell receptor beta chain came from a study of shared clonotypes between healthy human individuals. About the research overall: Researchers assigned three CD4 naive, three CD4 memory, two CD8 naive and one CD8 memory plate to each donor.

Libraries were prepared by immunoSEQ multiplex PCR; TCRdb keeps only in-frame clonotypes and omits some of them. This table has some 2.1 million clones, about 95% appearing once. V lost 5 bases and J lost 1, with 15 bases in between. The germline CDR1 and CDR2 sequences are SGHDT and YYEEEE. The CDR3 runs to 15 residues. The V call is TRBV5-6, the J call TRBJ1-2, with D possibly being TRBD1 (5 bases). Sequenced: naive CD4+ T cells sorted from blood. Subset described: CD45RA+ positively selected. The TCR was taken from a man aged 18 to 35 in good health. CDR3 region: CASRLGVGLNYGYTF. CDR3 in DNA: TGTGCCAGCAGGCTAGGGGTGGGACTTAACTATGGCTACACCTTC.